This T cell receptor beta chain was retrieved from a study of shared clonotypes between healthy human individuals. General study findings and limits: Across subsets, estimated richness was generally greater for naive than for memory populations. The study's rarefaction showed incomplete sorted-subset sequencing despite large depth.

The germline gives CDR1 LNHNV, CDR2 YYDKDF (reference sequence). This CDR3 is built from 12 residues. V was shortened by 1 base and J by 7 bases, with 7 bases between the two germline ends. Comments on this clone: Its antigen is as yet unknown.

Clones were read by immunoSEQ multiplex PCR, and TCRdb kept only the in-frame ones, dropping some. The sample holds about 1.1 million clones, roughly 80% seen once. The rearrangement joins TRBV15 to TRBJ2-5; TRBD2 might be the D (5 bases). The clonotype originates from a man younger than 35 in good health. Some clones in this sample may be carry-over from other donors' samples. The sequencing input was memory CD4+ T cells from PBMCs. Subset specified: CD45RA-negative fraction. CDR3 protein: CATSRGGGTQYF. The CDR3 DNA follows: TGTGCCACCAGCAGAGGAGGAGGGACCCAGTACTTC.